This TCR beta chain appears in the sequencing data of a study of T cells after yellow fever vaccination. Findings and caveats of the study: Post-booster samples contained most primary-vaccination clones (approximately 97% CD4, approximately 88% CD8).

The CDR3 is 16 residues long. CDR1 is SGHNT, CDR2 YYREEE, per germline (reference sequence). Germline trimming cut 5 bases from V and 6 bases from J; bases unmatched to any gene: 6. Production of TCR cDNA was by 5'RACE template switching, which also added a universal primer site and UMIs. TCRdb reprocessed the 5' RACE reads via MiXCR and lists one record per CDR3 protein. Of 95,000 to 150,000 distinct CDR3 sequences listed, roughly 9% are singletons. For this clonotype: The antigen is unknown.

This TCR derives from a man in his late teens or twenties who received the YFV17D yellow fever vaccine. The chain links TRBV5-4 to TRBJ2-1, with TRBD2 identical over 15 bases. Specimen: CD8+ T cells sorted from PBMCs, collected on the day of the yellow fever booster vaccination. CDR3 in amino acids: CASSGRTSGGGNEQFF. CDR3 in DNA: TGTGCCAGCAGTGGTCGGACTAGCGGGGGGGGCAATGAGCAGTTCTTC.